This is a list of T cell receptor beta chains from one sample in a study of blood T cell repertoires in COVID-19. This table comes from immunoSEQ multiplex PCR, and its TCRdb copy is limited to in-frame clones, with some not included. The table shows roughly 43,000 clones, with 86% occurring only once. Sample: peripheral blood. These receptors all stem from a man in his fifties or sixties with active COVID-19. The CDR3 runs from the conserved cysteine through the conserved F or W. The order of the fields is J gene, D gene, V gene, CDR3 protein. The D gene is left open where the match is weak.

>TRBJ2-3|-|TRBV2
CASSERRPGTDTQYF
>TRBJ2-5|-|TRBV21-1
CASSKALPVQETQYF
>TRBJ2-5|TRBD1|TRBV24-1
CATRVGADRGKFQETQYF
>TRBJ2-7|-|TRBV2
CASSEGTGYSYEQYF
>TRBJ2-2|-|TRBV7-3
CASSLNSNTGELFF
>TRBJ2-3|TRBD2|TRBV4-2
CASSQDESSGLAGLTDTQYF
>TRBJ2-3|TRBD1|TRBV7-6
CASSLAEGQGSGTDTQYF
>TRBJ2-7|TRBD1|TRBV5-1
CASSLRQGGYEQYF
>TRBJ2-4|-|TRBV12-5
CASGFNGPQTAGIQYF
>TRBJ2-5|-|TRBV5-1
CASSFGGSHQETQYF
>TRBJ2-3|TRBD2|TRBV6-2/TRBV6-3
CASSLPGLAGGTDTQYF
>TRBJ2-3|TRBD2|TRBV20-1
CSASGLAGDTQYF
>TRBJ2-5|-|TRBV12-3/TRBV12-4
CASSPDREGTQYF
>TRBJ2-7|TRBD1|TRBV5-6
CASSSLTGGRDEQYF
>TRBJ1-1|-|TRBV11-2
CASSLEGDEAFF
>TRBJ2-1|TRBD1|TRBV5-6
CASSFLEGQGTNNEQFF
>TRBJ2-7|-|TRBV18
CASSPSGSSYEQYF
>TRBJ1-3|-|TRBV19
CASSLGQSSGNTIYF
>TRBJ2-7|TRBD2|TRBV3-1/TRBV3-2
CASSQGAGGYEQYF
>TRBJ1-1|TRBD1|TRBV5-1
CASSPSTGGEFAEAFF
>TRBJ2-7|TRBD2|TRBV4-1
CASSQPLGLAHEQYF
>TRBJ2-3|-|TRBV30
CAWSVWGEDRPPDTQYF
>TRBJ2-6|-|TRBV19
CASTLLGSGANVLTF
>TRBJ1-1|-|TRBV6-5
CASTRMGAGHGFF
>TRBJ1-1|-|TRBV27
CASSFSGGGTEAFF
>TRBJ1-2|TRBD1|TRBV6-1
CASSEGTGGVLGGYTF
>TRBJ2-7|-|TRBV7-9
CASSSTARYGEQYF
>TRBJ2-7|TRBD2|TRBV29-1
CSVEDPASGTRYEQYF
>TRBJ2-3|TRBD2|TRBV23-1
CASRIAGVSTDTQYF
>TRBJ2-5|TRBD2|TRBV5-1
CASSSPGLAGGETQYF
>TRBJ1-1|TRBD1|TRBV5-1
CASSLRQGRSFF
>TRBJ1-4|TRBD1|TRBV19
CASSLNRGSNEKLFF
>TRBJ2-3|-|TRBV20-1
CSATYTDTQYF
>TRBJ2-5|-|TRBV28
CASSSREPGFLSQTQYF
>TRBJ1-4|-|TRBV20-1
CSRGAGGKLFF